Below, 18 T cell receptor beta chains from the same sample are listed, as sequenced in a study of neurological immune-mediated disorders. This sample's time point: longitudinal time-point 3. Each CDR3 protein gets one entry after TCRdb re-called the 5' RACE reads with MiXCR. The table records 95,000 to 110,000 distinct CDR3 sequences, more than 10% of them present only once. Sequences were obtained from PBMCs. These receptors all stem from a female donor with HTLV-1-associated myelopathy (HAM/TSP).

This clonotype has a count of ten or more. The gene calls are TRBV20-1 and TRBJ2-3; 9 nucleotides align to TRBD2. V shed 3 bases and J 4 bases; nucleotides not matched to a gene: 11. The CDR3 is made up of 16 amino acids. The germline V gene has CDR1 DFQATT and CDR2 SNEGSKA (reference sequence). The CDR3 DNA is TGCAGTGCTAGGGATAGAGCGGGGGGTTGGTCAGATACGCAGTATTTT. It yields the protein CSARDRAGGWSDTQYF.

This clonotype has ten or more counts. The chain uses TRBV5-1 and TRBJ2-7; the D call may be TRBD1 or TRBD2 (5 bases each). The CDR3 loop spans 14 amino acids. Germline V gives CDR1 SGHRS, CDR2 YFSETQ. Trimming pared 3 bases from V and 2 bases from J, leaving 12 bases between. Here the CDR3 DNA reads TGCGCCAGCAGCTGGGGGACGCCAGCCTACGAGCAGTACTTC. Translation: CASSWGTPAYEQYF.

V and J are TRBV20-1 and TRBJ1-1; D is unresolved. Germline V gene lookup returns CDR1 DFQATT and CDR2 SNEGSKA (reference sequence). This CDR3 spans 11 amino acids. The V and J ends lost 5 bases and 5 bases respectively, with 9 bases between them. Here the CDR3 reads CSAGLSTEAFF. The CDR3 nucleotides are TGCAGTGCTGGGTTAAGTACTGAAGCTTTCTTT.

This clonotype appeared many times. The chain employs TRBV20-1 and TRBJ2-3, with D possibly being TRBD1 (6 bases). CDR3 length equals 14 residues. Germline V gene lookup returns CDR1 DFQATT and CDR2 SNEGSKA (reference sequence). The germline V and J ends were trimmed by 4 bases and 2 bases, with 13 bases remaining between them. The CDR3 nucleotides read TGCAGTGCTAAGCAGGGGCACCACACAGATACGCAGTATTTT. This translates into CSAKQGHHTDTQYF.

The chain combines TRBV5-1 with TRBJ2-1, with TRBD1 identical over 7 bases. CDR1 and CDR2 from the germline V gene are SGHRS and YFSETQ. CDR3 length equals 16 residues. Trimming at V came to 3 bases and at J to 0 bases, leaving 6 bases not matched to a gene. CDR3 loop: CASSSSGQSSYNEQFF. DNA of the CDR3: TGCGCCAGCAGCTCCTCGGGACAGAGCTCCTACAATGAGCAGTTCTTC. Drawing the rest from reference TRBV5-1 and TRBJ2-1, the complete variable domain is KAGVTQTPRYLIKTRGQQVTLSCSPISGHRSVSWYQQTPGQGLQFLFEYFSETQRNKGNFPGRFSGRQFSNSRSEMNVSTLELGDSALYLCASSSSGQSSYNEQFFGPGTRLTVL.

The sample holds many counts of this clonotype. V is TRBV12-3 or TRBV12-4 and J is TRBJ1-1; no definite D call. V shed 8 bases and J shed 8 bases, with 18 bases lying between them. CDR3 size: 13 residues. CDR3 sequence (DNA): TGTGCCAGCTTTGCAGCGGGCGGGATAGAAGCTTTCTTT. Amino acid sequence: CASFAAGGIEAFF.

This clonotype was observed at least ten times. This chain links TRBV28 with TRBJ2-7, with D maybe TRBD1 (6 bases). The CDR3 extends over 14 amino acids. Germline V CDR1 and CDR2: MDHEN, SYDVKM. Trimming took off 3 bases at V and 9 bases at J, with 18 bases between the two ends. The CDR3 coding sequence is TGTGCCAGCAGTTTTAGGGGTTCCCAAGGGGGGCAGTACTTC. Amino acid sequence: CASSFRGSQGGQYF. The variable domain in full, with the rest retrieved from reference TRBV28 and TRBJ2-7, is DVKVTQSSRYLVKRTGEKVFLECVQDMDHENMFWYRQDPGLGLRLIYFSYDVKMKEKGDIPEGYSVSREKKERFSLILESASTNQTSMYLCASSFRGSQGGQYFGPGTRLTVT.

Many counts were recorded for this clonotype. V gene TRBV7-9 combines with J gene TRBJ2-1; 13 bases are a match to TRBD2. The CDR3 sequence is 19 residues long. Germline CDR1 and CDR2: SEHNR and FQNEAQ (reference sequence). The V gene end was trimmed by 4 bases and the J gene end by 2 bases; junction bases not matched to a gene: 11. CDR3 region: CASSSKTLGLAGAYNEQFF. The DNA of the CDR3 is TGTGCCAGCAGCTCAAAAACCCTCGGACTAGCGGGGGCCTACAATGAGCAGTTCTTC.

This chain's CDR3 is CASAPGGPSEQYF. DNA of the CDR3: TGTGCCAGTGCTCCCGGGGGCCCCTCCGAGCAGTACTTC. This chain uses TRBV28 with TRBJ2-7; D may be TRBD1 or TRBD2 (6 bases each). The CDR3 is 13 residues long. Trimming took 9 bases from V and 6 from J, leaving 18 bases between them. CDR1 is MDHEN, CDR2 SYDVKM, per germline.

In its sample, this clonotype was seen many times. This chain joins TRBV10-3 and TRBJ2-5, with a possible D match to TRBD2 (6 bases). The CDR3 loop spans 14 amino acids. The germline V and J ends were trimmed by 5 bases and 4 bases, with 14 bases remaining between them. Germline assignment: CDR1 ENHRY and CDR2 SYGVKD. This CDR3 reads CAISPSGLAETQYF. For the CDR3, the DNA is TGTGCCATCAGTCCTTCGGGACTCGCAGAGACCCAGTACTTC.

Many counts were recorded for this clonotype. CDR3 sequence (DNA): TGCGCCAGCAGCGGGACAGGTTCATCGAACACCGGGGAGCTGTTTTTT. Encoded protein: CASSGTGSSNTGELFF. The V gene is TRBV5-1, the J gene TRBJ2-2; 8 bases fit TRBD1. Per germline, CDR1 SGHRS and CDR2 YFSETQ. The CDR3 length is 16 residues. After removal of 4 bases from V and 0 bases from J, the junction contained 5 bases not matched to a gene.

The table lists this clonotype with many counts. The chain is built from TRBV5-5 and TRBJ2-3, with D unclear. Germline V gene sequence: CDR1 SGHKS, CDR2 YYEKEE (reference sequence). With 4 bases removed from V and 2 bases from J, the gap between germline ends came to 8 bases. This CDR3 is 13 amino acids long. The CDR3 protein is CASSAENTDTQYF. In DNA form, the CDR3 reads TGTGCCAGCAGCGCTGAAAACACAGATACGCAGTATTTT.

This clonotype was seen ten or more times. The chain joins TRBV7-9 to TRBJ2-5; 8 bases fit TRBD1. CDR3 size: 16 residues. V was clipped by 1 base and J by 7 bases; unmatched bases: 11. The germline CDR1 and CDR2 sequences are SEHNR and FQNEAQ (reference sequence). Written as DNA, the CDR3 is TGTGCCAGCAGCTTAGAAGGGACAGGCCATTCTGGGACCCAGTACTTC. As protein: CASSLEGTGHSGTQYF.

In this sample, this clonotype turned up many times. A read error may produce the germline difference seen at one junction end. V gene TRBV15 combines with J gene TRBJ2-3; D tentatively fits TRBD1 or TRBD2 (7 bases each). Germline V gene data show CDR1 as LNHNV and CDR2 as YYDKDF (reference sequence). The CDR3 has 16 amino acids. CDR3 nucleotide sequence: TGTGCTACCAGCAGACTGGGGGGGACAGACACAGATACGCAGTATTTT. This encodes CATSRLGGTDTDTQYF.

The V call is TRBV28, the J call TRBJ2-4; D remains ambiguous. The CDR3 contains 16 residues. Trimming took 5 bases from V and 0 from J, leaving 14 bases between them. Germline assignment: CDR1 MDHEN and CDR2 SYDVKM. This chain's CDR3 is CASSLKWRLAKNIQYF. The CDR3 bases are TGTGCCAGCAGTCTCAAGTGGCGTTTAGCCAAAAACATTCAGTACTTC. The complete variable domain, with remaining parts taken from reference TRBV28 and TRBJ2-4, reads DVKVTQSSRYLVKRTGEKVFLECVQDMDHENMFWYRQDPGLGLRLIYFSYDVKMKEKGDIPEGYSVSREKKERFSLILESASTNQTSMYLCASSLKWRLAKNIQYFGAGTRLSVL.

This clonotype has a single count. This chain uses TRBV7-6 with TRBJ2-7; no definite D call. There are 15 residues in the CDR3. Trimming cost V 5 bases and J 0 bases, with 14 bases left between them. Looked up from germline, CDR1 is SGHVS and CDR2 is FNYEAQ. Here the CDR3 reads CASSEDHLFSYEQYF. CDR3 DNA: TGTGCCAGCAGCGAAGACCACCTGTTCTCCTACGAGCAGTACTTC. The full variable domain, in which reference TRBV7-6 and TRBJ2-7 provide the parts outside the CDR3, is GAGVSQSPRYKVTKRGQDVALRCDPISGHVSLYWYRQALGQGPEFLTYFNYEAQQDKSGLPNDRFSAERPEGSISTLTIQRTEQRDSAMYRCASSEDHLFSYEQYFGPGTRLTVT.

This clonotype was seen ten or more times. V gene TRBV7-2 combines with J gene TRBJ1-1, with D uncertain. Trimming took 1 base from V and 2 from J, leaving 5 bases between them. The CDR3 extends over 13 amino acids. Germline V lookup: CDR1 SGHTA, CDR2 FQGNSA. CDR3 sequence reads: CASSLDSNTEAFF. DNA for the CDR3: TGTGCCAGCAGCTTAGATAGCAACACTGAAGCTTTCTTT.

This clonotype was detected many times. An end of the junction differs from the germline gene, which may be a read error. CDR3 in DNA: TGTGCTACCAGCACGGGACAGGGGTTCATCGATGAGCAGTTCTTC. Translation: CATSTGQGFIDEQFF. The V and J genes are TRBV15 and TRBJ2-1; 10 bases agree with TRBD1. This CDR3 comprises 15 residues. Germline V gene data show CDR1 as LNHNV and CDR2 as YYDKDF (reference sequence).